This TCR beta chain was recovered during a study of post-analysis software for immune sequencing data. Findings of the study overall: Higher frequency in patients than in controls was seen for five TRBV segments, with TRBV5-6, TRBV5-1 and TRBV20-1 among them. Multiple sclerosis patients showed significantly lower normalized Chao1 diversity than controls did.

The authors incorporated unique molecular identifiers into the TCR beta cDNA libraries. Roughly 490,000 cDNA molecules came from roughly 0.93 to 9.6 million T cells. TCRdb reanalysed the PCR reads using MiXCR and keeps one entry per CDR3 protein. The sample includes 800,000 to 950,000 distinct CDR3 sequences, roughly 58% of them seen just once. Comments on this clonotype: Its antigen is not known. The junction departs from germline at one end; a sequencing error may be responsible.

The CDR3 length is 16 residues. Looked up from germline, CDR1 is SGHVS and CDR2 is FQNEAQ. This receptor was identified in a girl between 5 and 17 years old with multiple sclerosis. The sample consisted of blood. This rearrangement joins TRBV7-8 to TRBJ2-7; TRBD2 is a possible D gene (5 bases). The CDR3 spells CASSVASTVLSYEQYF. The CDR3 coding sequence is TGTGCCAGCAGCGTAGCGTCCACAGTTCTCTCCTACGAGCAGTACTTC.